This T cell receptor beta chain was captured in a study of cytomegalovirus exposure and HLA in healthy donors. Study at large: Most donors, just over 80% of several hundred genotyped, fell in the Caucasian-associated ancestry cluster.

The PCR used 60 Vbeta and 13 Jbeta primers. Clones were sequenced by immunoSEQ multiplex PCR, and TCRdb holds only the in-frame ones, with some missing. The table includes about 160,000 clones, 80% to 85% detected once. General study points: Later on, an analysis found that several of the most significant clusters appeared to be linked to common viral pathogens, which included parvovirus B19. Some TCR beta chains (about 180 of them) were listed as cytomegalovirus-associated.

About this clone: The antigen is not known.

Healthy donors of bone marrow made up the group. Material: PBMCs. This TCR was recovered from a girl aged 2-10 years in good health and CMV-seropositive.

CDR3 region: CAIRVGRGEKLFF. The CDR3 DNA is TGTGCCATCAGGGTGGGGAGAGGTGAAAAACTGTTTTTT. The chain couples TRBV10-3 to TRBJ1-4; D is uncertain. Trimming cost V 6 bases and J 7 bases, with 12 bases left between them. The CDR3 has 13 amino acids. The germline CDR1 and CDR2 sequences are ENHRY and SYGVKD.